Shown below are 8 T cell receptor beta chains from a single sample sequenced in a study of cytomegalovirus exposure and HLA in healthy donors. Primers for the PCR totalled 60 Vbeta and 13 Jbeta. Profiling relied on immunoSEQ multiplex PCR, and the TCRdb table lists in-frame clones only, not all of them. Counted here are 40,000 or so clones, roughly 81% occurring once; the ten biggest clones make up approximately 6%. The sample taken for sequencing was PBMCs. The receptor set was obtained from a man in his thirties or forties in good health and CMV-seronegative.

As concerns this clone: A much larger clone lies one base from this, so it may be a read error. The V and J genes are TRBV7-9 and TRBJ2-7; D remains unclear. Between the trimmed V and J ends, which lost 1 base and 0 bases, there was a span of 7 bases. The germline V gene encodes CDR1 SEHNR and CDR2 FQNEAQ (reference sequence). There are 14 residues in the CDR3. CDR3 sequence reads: CASSLGANSYEQYF. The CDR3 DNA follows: TGTGCCAGCAGCTTAGGGGCCAACTCCTACGAGCAGTACTTC.

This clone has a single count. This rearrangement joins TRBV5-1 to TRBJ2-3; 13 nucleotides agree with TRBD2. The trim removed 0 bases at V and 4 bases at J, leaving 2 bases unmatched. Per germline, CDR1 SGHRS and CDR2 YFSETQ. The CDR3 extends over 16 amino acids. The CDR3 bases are TGCGCCAGCAGCTTGGGACTAGCGGGAGGTCCAGATACGCAGTATTTT. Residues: CASSLGLAGGPDTQYF.

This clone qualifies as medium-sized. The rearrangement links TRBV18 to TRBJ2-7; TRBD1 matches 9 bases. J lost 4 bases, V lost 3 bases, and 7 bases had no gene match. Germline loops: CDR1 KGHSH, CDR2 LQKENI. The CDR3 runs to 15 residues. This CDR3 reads CASSPWGQGIYEQYF. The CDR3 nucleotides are TGTGCCAGCTCACCCTGGGGACAGGGAATTTACGAGCAGTACTTC.

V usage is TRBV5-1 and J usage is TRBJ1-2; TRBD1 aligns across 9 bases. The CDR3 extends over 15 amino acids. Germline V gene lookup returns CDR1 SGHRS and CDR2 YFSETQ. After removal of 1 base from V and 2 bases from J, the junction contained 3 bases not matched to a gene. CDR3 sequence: CASSLLDRGNYGYTF. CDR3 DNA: TGCGCCAGCAGCTTGTTGGACAGGGGCAACTATGGCTACACCTTC.

The CDR3 DNA reads TGTGCCAGCAGCAATAAGGGGCCACACGAGCAGTACTTC. This encodes CASSNKGPHEQYF. J is TRBJ2-7 and V is TRBV21-1; the table's D call of TRBD1 was not tested on the DNA. TRBV21-1 represents a pseudogene. This CDR3 spans 13 amino acids.

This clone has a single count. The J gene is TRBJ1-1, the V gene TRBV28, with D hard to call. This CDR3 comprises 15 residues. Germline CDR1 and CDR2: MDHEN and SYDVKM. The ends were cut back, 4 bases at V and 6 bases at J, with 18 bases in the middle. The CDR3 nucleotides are TGTGCCAGCAGTTCTGCCTCCGGAGGAAGGGCTGAAGCTTTCTTT. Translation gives CASSSASGGRAEAFF.

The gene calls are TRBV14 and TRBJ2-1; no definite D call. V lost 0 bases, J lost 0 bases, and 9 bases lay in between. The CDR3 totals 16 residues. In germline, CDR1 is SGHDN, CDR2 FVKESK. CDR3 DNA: TGTGCCAGCAGCCAAGATGAAGCCGACTCCTACAATGAGCAGTTCTTC. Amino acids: CASSQDEADSYNEQFF. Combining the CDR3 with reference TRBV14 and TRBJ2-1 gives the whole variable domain EAGVTQFPSHSVIEKGQTVTLRCDPISGHDNLYWYRRVMGKEIKFLLHFVKESKQDESGMPNNRFLAERTGGTYSTLKVQPAELEDSGVYFCASSQDEADSYNEQFFGPGTRLTVL.

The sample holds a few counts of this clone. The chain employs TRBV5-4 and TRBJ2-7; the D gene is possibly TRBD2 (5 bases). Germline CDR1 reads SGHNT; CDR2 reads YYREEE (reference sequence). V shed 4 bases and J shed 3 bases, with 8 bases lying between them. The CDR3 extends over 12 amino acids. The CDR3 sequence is CASSTSGYEQYF. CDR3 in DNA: TGTGCCAGCAGCACAAGCGGCTACGAGCAGTACTTC.